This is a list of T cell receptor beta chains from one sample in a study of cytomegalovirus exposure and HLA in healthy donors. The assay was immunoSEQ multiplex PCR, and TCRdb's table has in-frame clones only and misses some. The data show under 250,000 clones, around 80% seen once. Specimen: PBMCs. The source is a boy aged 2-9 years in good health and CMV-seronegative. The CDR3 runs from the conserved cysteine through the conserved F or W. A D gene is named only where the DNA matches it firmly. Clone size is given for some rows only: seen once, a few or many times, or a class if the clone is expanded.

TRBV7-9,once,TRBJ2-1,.,CASSTDSNNEQFF,TGTGCCAGCAGCACGGACTCCAACAATGAGCAGTTCTTC
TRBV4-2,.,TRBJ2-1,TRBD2,CASSNGTSGDSGNEQFF,TGTGCCAGCAGCAACGGGACTAGCGGGGATAGTGGGAATGAGCAGTTCTTC
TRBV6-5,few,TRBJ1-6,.,CASSYLRGESSPLHF,TGTGCCAGCAGTTACCTCAGGGGTGAGAGTTCACCCCTCCACTTT
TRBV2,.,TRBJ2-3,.,CASSAEGGTDTQYF,TGTGCCAGCAGCGCGGAAGGAGGCACAGATACGCAGTATTTT
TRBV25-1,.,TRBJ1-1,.,CASRGHPNTEAFF,TGTGCCAGCAGGGGACACCCGAACACTGAAGCTTTCTTT
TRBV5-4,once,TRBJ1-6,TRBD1,CASSLAVGQGSPLHF,TGTGCCAGCAGCTTGGCCGTAGGACAGGGTTCACCCCTCCACTTT
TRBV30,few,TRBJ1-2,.,CAWSPGANYGYTF,TGTGCCTGGAGTCCTGGAGCTAACTATGGCTACACCTTC
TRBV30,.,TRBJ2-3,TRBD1,CAWSRRTGGPDTQYF,TGTGCCTGGAGTCGGCGGACAGGGGGCCCAGATACGCAGTATTTT
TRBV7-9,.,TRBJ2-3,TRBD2,CASSLGTLSGSANTQYF,TGTGCCAGCAGCTTAGGTACTCTTAGCGGGAGTGCAAATACGCAGTATTTT
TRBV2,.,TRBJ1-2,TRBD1,CASKMTGAFYGYTF,TGTGCCAGCAAGATGACAGGGGCTTTCTATGGCTACACCTTC
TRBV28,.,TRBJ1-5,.,CASSFRSGPPVDQPQHF,TGTGCCAGCAGTTTTAGGTCAGGGCCGCCAGTAGATCAGCCCCAGCATTTT
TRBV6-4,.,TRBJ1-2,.,CASSIVRGSPDGYTF,TGTGCCAGCAGTATCGTTAGGGGGAGCCCCGATGGCTACACCTTC
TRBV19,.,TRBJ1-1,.,CASSRRSTEAFF,TGTGCCAGTTCCCGGAGGAGCACTGAAGCTTTCTTT
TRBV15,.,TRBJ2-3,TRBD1,CATRRDRGGIADTQYF,TGTGCCACCCGCCGGGACAGGGGGGGCATCGCAGATACGCAGTATTTT
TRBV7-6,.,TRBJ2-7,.,CASSLAWGESYEQYF,TGTGCCAGCAGCTTAGCGTGGGGAGAGAGCTACGAGCAGTACTTC
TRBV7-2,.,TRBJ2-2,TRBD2,CASSPAGGLNTGELFF,TGTGCCAGCAGCCCAGCGGGGGGACTAAACACCGGGGAGCTGTTTTTT
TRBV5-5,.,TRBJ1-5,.,CASSLAGESQPQHF,TGTGCCAGCAGCTTGGCAGGGGAGAGTCAGCCCCAGCATTTT
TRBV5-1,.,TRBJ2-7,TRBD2,CASSLGDYTYEQYF,TGCGCCAGCAGCTTAGGGGACTATACCTACGAGCAGTACTTC
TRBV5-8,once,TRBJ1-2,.,CASSLDGRVDYGYTF,TGTGCCAGCAGCTTAGATGGCAGGGTGGACTATGGCTACACCTTC
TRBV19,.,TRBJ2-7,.,CASSLTGYGYEQYF,TGTGCCAGTAGCCTGACAGGTTATGGCTACGAGCAGTACTTC
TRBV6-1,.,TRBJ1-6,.,CASSEIGLGGDSPLHF,TGTGCCAGCAGTGAGATAGGGTTGGGGGGTGATTCACCCCTCCACTTT
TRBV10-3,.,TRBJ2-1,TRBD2,CATLGGLDQANEQFF,TGTGCCACCCTAGGCGGACTAGATCAGGCCAATGAGCAGTTCTTC
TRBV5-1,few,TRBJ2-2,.,CASSLQGPENTGELFF,TGCGCCAGCAGCCTTCAGGGCCCCGAGAACACCGGGGAGCTGTTTTTT
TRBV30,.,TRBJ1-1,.,CAWSDINTEAFF,TGTGCCTGGAGTGACATTAACACTGAAGCTTTCTTT
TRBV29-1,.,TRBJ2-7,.,CSVLQCEQYF,TGCAGCGTCCTACAGTGCGAGCAGTACTTC
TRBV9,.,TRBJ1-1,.,CASTLGQREAFF,TGTGCCAGCACCCTCGGACAACGCGAAGCTTTCTTT
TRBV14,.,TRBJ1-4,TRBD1,CASSRDRGFEKLFF,TGTGCCAGCAGCCGGGACAGGGGTTTTGAAAAACTGTTTTTT
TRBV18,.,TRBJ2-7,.,CASSPGGGLYEQYF,TGTGCCAGCTCCCCAGGGGGGGGGCTTTACGAGCAGTACTTC
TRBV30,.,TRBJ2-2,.,CAWSATSSTGELFF,TGTGCCTGGAGCGCCACTAGTTCGACCGGGGAGCTGTTTTTT
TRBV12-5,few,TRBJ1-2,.,CASGLDRSRGYTF,TGTGCTAGTGGTTTGGACAGGAGCCGGGGCTACACCTTC
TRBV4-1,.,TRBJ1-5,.,CASSLGPSNQPQHF,TGCGCCAGCAGCCTCGGTCCTAGCAATCAGCCCCAGCATTTT
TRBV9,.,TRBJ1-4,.,CASSFRGGNNEKLFF,TGTGCCAGCAGCTTTCGAGGGGGAAATAATGAAAAACTGTTTTTT
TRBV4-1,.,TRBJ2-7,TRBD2,CASSRKRGTPQEQYF,TGCGCCAGCAGCCGTAAGCGGGGGACACCCCAAGAGCAGTACTTC
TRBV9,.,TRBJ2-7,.,CASSLGGGGPLSYEQYF,TGTGCCAGCAGCCTAGGGGGGGGAGGGCCCCTCTCCTACGAGCAGTACTTC
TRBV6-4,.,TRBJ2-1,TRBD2,CASSERAGAWNEQFF,TGTGCCAGCAGTGAGAGGGCGGGAGCTTGGAATGAGCAGTTCTTC
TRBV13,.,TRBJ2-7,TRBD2,CASSPRTSGRDEQYF,TGTGCCAGCAGCCCCCGGACTAGCGGGAGGGATGAGCAGTACTTC
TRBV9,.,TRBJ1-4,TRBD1,CASSVGEQGAGEKLFF,TGTGCCAGCAGCGTAGGGGAACAGGGGGCAGGTGAAAAACTGTTTTTT
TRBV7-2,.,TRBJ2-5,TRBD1,CASSQGTGAASQYF,TGTGCCAGCAGCCAAGGGACAGGGGCTGCGTCCCAGTACTTC
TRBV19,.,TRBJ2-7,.,CASSDGTHGEQYF,TGTGCCAGTAGTGACGGGACACACGGGGAGCAGTACTTC
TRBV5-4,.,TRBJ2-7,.,CASSPDRTSYEQYF,TGTGCCAGCAGCCCCGACAGGACCAGCTACGAGCAGTACTTC
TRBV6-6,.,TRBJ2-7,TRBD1,CASSSSPGQGTYEQYF,TGTGCCAGCAGTTCGTCGCCGGGACAGGGTACCTACGAGCAGTACTTC
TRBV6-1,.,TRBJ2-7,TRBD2,CASRGGGIYEQYF,TGTGCCAGCAGGGGCGGGGGGATCTACGAGCAGTACTTC
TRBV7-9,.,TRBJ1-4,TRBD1,CASSLFNRGGPNEKLFF,TGTGCCAGCAGCTTATTTAACAGGGGTGGACCTAATGAAAAACTGTTTTTT
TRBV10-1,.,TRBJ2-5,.,CASSASQAQETQYF,TGCGCCAGCAGTGCTTCACAGGCCCAAGAGACCCAGTACTTC
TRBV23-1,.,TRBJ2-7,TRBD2,CASSPQLAGARYEQYF,TGCGCCAGCAGTCCCCAACTAGCGGGGGCCCGCTACGAGCAGTACTTC
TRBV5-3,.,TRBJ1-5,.,CARSARGGQPQHF,TGTGCCAGAAGCGCCAGGGGAGGGCAGCCCCAGCATTTT
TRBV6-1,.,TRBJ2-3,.,CASSELDISFTDTQYF,TGTGCCAGCAGTGAACTAGATATCTCTTTCACAGATACGCAGTATTTT
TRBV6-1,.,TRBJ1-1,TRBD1,CASRHVGTGRSEAFF,TGTGCCAGCAGACACGTCGGGACAGGGCGTTCTGAAGCTTTCTTT